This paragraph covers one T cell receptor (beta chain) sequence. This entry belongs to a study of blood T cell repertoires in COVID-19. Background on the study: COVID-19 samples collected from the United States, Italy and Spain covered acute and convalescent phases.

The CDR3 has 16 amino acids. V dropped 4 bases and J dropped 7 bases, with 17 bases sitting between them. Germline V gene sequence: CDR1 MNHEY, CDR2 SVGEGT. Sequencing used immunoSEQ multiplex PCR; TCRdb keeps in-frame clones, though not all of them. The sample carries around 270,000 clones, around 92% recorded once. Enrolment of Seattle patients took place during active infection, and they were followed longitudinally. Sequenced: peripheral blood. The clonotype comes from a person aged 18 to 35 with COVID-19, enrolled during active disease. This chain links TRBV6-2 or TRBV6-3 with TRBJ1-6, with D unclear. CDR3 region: CASSLNPRGSNSPLHF. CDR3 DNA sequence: TGTGCCAGCAGTTTGAATCCGAGAGGGAGCAATTCACCCCTCCACTTT.